In this sample, the clone carrying this T cell receptor beta chain turned up a few times. Its antigen is not identified. This sample is drawn from a study of beta chain features in type 1 diabetes. Study-wide findings and caveats: Across all four CD4+ subsets, people with type 1 diabetes showed modestly shorter TCRB CDR3s.

The entirety of the isolated RNA underwent reverse transcription, so expressed TCRB transcripts were sequenced. Some clones are missing from TCRdb's copy, which holds only in-frame ones; the method was immunoSEQ multiplex PCR. Seen here are 250,000 to 300,000 clones, around 24% observed once, and the top ten hold about 0.012%. The CDR3 is made up of 11 amino acids. In germline, CDR1 is SGHNT, CDR2 YENEEA. V was cut by 3 bases and J by 14 bases, with 11 bases left in between. This TCR was recovered from a woman in her twenties or thirties with type 1 diabetes. The sequenced sample consisted of naive CD4+ T cells from blood. This chain connects TRBV11-3 to TRBJ2-1; possible D gene TRBD1, 5 bases. CDR3: CASSFEGVEFF. CDR3 nucleotide sequence: TGTGCCAGCAGCTTTGAAGGGGTCGAGTTCTTC.